This TCR beta chain was sequenced during a study of shared clonotypes between healthy human individuals. The study's findings and limits: The sampled material consisted only of blood, and tissue repertoires are likely to differ. Some clonotypes were shared by all four sorted-subset donors, while others were not shared. The non-shared ones had lower generation probabilities than the shared ones.

There were only Caucasian adults among the donors, and all lived in Nashville, Tennessee. TCRdb's table, derived via immunoSEQ multiplex PCR, lists solely in-frame clones and lacks some. The sample comprises roughly 1.4 million clones, approximately 98.5% of which are singletons, and about 0.34% rests with the top ten. Trimming removed 6 bases at V and 0 bases at J, with 12 bases between. The CDR3 runs to 15 residues. Germline loops: CDR1 KGHSH, CDR2 LQKENI. As to this clone: Its target is not known. The same CDR3 also results from other DNA sequences found in this sample.

The chain employs TRBV18 and TRBJ2-1, with D possibly being TRBD2 (6 bases). The TCR sequence derives from a young man in good health. Material: naive CD4+ T cells sorted from blood. This sample's subset: CD45RA+ positively selected. Written as DNA, the CDR3 is TGTGCCAGCTCTCGGGACTGGAGCTCCTACAATGAGCAGTTCTTC. It codes for CASSRDWSSYNEQFF.